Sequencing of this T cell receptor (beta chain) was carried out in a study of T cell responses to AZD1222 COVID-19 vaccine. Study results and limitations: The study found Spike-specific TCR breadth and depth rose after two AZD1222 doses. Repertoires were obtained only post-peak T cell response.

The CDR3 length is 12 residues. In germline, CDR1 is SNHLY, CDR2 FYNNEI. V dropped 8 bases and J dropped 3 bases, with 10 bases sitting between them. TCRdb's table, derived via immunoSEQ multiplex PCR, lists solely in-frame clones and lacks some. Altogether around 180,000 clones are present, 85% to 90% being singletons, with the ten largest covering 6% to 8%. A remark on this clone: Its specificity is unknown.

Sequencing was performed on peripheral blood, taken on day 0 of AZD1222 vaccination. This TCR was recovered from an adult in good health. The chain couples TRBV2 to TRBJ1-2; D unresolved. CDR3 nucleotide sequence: TGTGCCAGCGGGTTTCTAGACTATGGCTACACCTTC. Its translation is CASGFLDYGYTF.